This passage covers 20 T cell receptor beta chains from one sample sequenced in a study of T cell responses to AZD1222 COVID-19 vaccine. TCRdb keeps only in-frame clones here, not all; method: immunoSEQ multiplex PCR. The sample gives about 180,000 clones, roughly 91% of which show up once; around 1% is in the top ten. Sequenced here: peripheral blood, sampled 28 days after the second dose of the MenACWY control vaccine. Every receptor here comes from an adult who received the MenACWY meningococcal vaccine as a control.

V and J are TRBV7-6 and TRBJ2-2; 8 positions agree with TRBD2. In germline, CDR1 is SGHVS, CDR2 FNYEAQ. J lost 5 bases, V lost 3 bases, and 8 bases had no gene match. This CDR3 has 16 residues. CDR3 sequence reads: CASSFTGGGRTGELFF. The CDR3 DNA reads as TGTGCCAGCAGCTTCACGGGCGGGGGGAGGACCGGGGAGCTGTTTTTT.

The rearrangement links TRBV6-2 or TRBV6-3 to TRBJ1-1; tentatively, D is TRBD1 (5 bases). This CDR3 has 16 amino acids. Germline CDR1 and CDR2: MNHEY and SVGEGT. V was trimmed by 5 bases and J by 1 base, leaving 17 bases between them. The CDR3 DNA is TGTGCCAGCAGTCCGCCCTTTACGGGGCCGAACACTGAAGCTTTCTTT. It codes for CASSPPFTGPNTEAFF.

The chain recombines TRBV13 with TRBJ1-2; no clear D gene. The CDR3 contains 15 residues. Trimming removed 1 base at V and 0 bases at J, with 9 bases between. The germline V gene encodes CDR1 PRHDT and CDR2 FYEKMQ (reference sequence). Here the CDR3 DNA reads TGTGCCAGCAGCTTAGACAGACAATCTAACTATGGCTACACCTTC. Translation: CASSLDRQSNYGYTF.

The CDR3: CSVKTGDPYNEQFF. CDR3 sequence (DNA): TGCAGCGTCAAGACAGGGGACCCCTACAATGAGCAGTTCTTC. The genes are TRBV29-1 and TRBJ2-1; 8 bases are shared with TRBD1. From germline, CDR1 is SQVTM and CDR2 ANQGSEA. V shed 6 bases, J shed 2 bases, and the junction held 6 bases outside the gene matches. The CDR3 is 14 amino acids.

This chain links TRBV7-2 with TRBJ1-5; no definite D call. The V gene lost 1 base and the J gene lost 4 bases, with 8 bases spanning the gap. The CDR3 is 14 amino acids. Germline V gene lookup returns CDR1 SGHTA and CDR2 FQGNSA. The CDR3 bases are TGTGCCAGCAGCTTAGAGGGCAGTAATCAGCCCCAGCATTTT. It yields the protein CASSLEGSNQPQHF.

The chain carries TRBV7-2 and TRBJ1-1; D not resolved. This CDR3 is 13 amino acids long. CDR1 is SGHTA and CDR2 is FQGNSA in the germline V gene. The ends were cut back, 6 bases at V and 0 bases at J, with 8 bases in the middle. The CDR3 spells CASRDGMNTEAFF. The DNA for the CDR3 is TGTGCCAGCAGGGACGGGATGAACACTGAAGCTTTCTTT. Filled out from reference TRBV7-2 and TRBJ1-1, the complete variable domain reads GAGVSQSPSNKVTEKGKDVELRCDPISGHTALYWYRQSLGQGLEFLIYFQGNSAPDKSGLPSDRFSAERTGGSVSTLTIQRTQQEDSAVYLCASRDGMNTEAFFGQGTRLTVV.

In its sample, this clone was seen once. Additional DNA sequences in this sample encode the identical CDR3. The chain has TRBV18 and TRBJ1-5; D is undetermined. The ends were cut back, 3 bases at V and 4 bases at J, with 4 bases in the middle. The CDR3 spans 12 residues. Germline CDR1 is KGHSH and CDR2 is LQKENI. The CDR3 DNA is TGTGCCAGCTCACCGGCGAATCAGCCCCAGCATTTT. It specifies CASSPANQPQHF.

The chain uses TRBV4-2 and TRBJ1-2; D is undetermined. The CDR3 loop spans 16 amino acids. Looked up from germline, CDR1 is LGHNA and CDR2 is YNFKEQ. V dropped 0 bases and J dropped 4 bases, with 15 bases sitting between them. The CDR3 is CASSQDRETPRYGYTF. Written as DNA, the CDR3 is TGTGCCAGCAGCCAAGACCGAGAGACTCCCCGCTATGGCTACACCTTC.

V usage is TRBV9 and J usage is TRBJ1-3, with D unclear. Germline-derived CDR1 and CDR2 are SGDLS and YYNGEE. This CDR3 has 15 residues. Trimming removed 2 bases from V and 3 bases from J, with 12 bases in between. Written as DNA, the CDR3 is TGTGCCAGCAGCGTGTCGGGGTCGGATGGAAACACCATATATTTT. Encoded protein: CASSVSGSDGNTIYF.

CDR3 sequence: CASSSTDTQYF. As DNA, the CDR3 is TGTGCCAGCAGTTCCACAGATACGCAGTATTTT. V and J are TRBV6-2 or TRBV6-3 and TRBJ2-3; no clear D gene. The V and J ends lost 4 bases and 2 bases respectively, with 1 base between them. Looked up from germline, CDR1 is MNHEY and CDR2 is SVGEGT. The CDR3 totals 11 residues.

The chain combines TRBV6-2 or TRBV6-3 with TRBJ1-1; D is unclear. V was trimmed by 2 bases and J by 1 base, leaving 20 bases between them. The CDR3 is made up of 18 amino acids. Germline CDR1 is MNHEY and CDR2 is SVGEGT. The CDR3: CASSYSLEGPQANTEAFF. DNA for the CDR3: TGTGCCAGCAGTTACAGTCTTGAGGGTCCCCAGGCGAACACTGAAGCTTTCTTT.

Concerning this clone itself: The junction shows a germline mismatch at one end, possibly a read error. The sample has other DNA sequences that encode this CDR3 too. DNA of the CDR3: TGTGCCAGCAGTCCCCTGTCGGGTTGGGAGACTCAGTACTTC. It translates to CASSPLSGWETQYF. V usage is TRBV28 and J usage is TRBJ2-5; tentatively, D is TRBD2 (5 bases). The CDR3 is 14 amino acids. Germline CDR1 is MDHEN and CDR2 is SYDVKM. Variable domain in full (rest from reference TRBV28 and TRBJ2-5): DVKVTQSSRYLVKRTGEKVFLECVQDMDHENMFWYRQDPGLGLRLIYFSYDVKMKEKGDIPEGYSVSREKKERFSLILESASTNQTSMYLCASSPLSGWETQYFGPGTRLLVL.

The V gene is TRBV6-6, the J gene TRBJ1-3, with TRBD1 as a possible D gene (6 bases). Germline V CDR1 and CDR2: MNHNY, SVGAGI (reference sequence). Trimming removed 8 bases from V and 0 bases from J, with 17 bases in between. This CDR3 contains 16 residues. CDR3 nucleotide sequence: TGTGCCAGCGCACAGACAGGATCGTCCTCTGGAAACACCATATATTTT. Its translation is CASAQTGSSSGNTIYF.

The sample holds one count of this clone. This rearrangement joins TRBV5-1 to TRBJ2-3; 8 positions agree with TRBD2. The germline gives CDR1 SGHRS, CDR2 YFSETQ. The V segment lost 3 bases and the J segment 0 bases; nucleotides outside the gene matches: 3. This CDR3 contains 15 residues. CDR3 sequence reads: CASSSGLASTDTQYF. CDR3 sequence (DNA): TGCGCCAGCAGCTCAGGACTAGCTAGCACAGATACGCAGTATTTT.

The genes are TRBV7-9 and TRBJ1-1; D gene unclear. Trimming left V 3 bases short and J 1 base short, with 9 bases between. Germline V gene data show CDR1 as SEHNR and CDR2 as FQNEAQ (reference sequence). This CDR3 region has 14 residues. The CDR3, as DNA: TGTGCCAGCAGCTTGGAGGTGGCGAACACTGAAGCTTTCTTT. Its translation: CASSLEVANTEAFF.

V usage is TRBV19 and J usage is TRBJ1-5; TRBD1 might be the D (6 bases). V lost 5 bases and J 4 bases, leaving 12 bases between the germline ends. The germline V gene has CDR1 LNHDA and CDR2 SQIVND (reference sequence). The CDR3 runs to 14 residues. CDR3 nucleotide sequence: TGTGCCAGTAGTGTGACAGGACCGAATCAGCCCCAGCATTTT. This sequence encodes CASSVTGPNQPQHF.

J is TRBJ2-7 and V is TRBV7-9; no clear D. Trimming took 1 base from V and 6 from J, leaving 13 bases between them. Germline V gives CDR1 SEHNR, CDR2 FQNEAQ (reference sequence). CDR3 length equals 14 residues. CDR3 loop: CASSLVSGIGEQYF. The CDR3 nucleotides are TGTGCCAGCAGCTTAGTCTCAGGTATCGGCGAGCAGTACTTC.

The chain uses TRBV5-1 and TRBJ2-2; TRBD1 might be the D (6 bases). CDR3 length equals 15 residues. Trimming pared 1 base from V and 0 bases from J, leaving 7 bases between. Germline values: CDR1 SGHRS, CDR2 YFSETQ. Here the CDR3 reads CASSLNRANTGELFF. CDR3 coding DNA: TGCGCCAGCAGCTTGAACAGGGCGAACACCGGGGAGCTGTTTTTT.

This chain connects TRBV6-2 or TRBV6-3 to TRBJ1-1, with D perhaps matching TRBD1 (6 bases). The CDR3 spans 16 residues. Per the germline V gene, CDR1 is MNHEY and CDR2 is SVGEGT. V lost 2 bases, J lost 7 bases, and 20 bases lay in between. CDR3 amino acids: CASSYPRDITAVEAFF. The CDR3 bases are TGTGCCAGCAGTTACCCTAGGGACATAACAGCTGTTGAAGCTTTCTTT.

This sequence joins TRBV19 and TRBJ1-6; 7 bases match TRBD1. CDR3 length equals 15 residues. Trimming cost V 4 bases and J 9 bases; bases outside gene matches: 9. CDR1 is LNHDA, CDR2 SQIVND, per germline (reference sequence). CDR3 in DNA: TGTGCCAGTAGTACGGCGGACAGGACCCCTTCACCCCTCCACTTT. This codes for CASSTADRTPSPLHF. Supplemented by reference TRBV19 and TRBJ1-6, the full variable domain reads DGGITQSPKYLFRKEGQNVTLSCEQNLNHDAMYWYRQDPGQGLRLIYYSQIVNDFQKGDIAEGYSVSREKKESFPLTVTSAQKNPTAFYLCASSTADRTPSPLHFGNGTRLTVT.